This T cell receptor (beta chain) was recorded in a study of blood T cells in healthy people across ages (dated by TCRdb to the mid-2010s). General notes on the study: In model experiments, template switching captured about one uniquely barcoded TCR beta cDNA molecule for every two T cells. Using deep sequencing normalized with unique cDNA molecular identifiers, the study measured how TCR beta repertoire diversity changes with age. The donors were divided into four age groups: young (average around 15 years), middle-aged (approximately 39), aged (about 62) and long-lived (more than 75). To avoid experimental bias, donors of different ages were distributed randomly across sequencing lanes. Two additional independent replicas of 1 million unique cDNA reads from the same blood draw were analyzed for two donors (one aged 18 to 30 and one aged 80 or older). Paper-wide results and their limitations: The percentage of naive T cells measured by flow cytometry correlated strongly with observed TCR beta diversity. Since profiling was done on bulk unsorted PBMCs, naive and antigen-experienced compartments could not be conclusively compared. As age increased, observed TCR beta diversity per million T cells dropped in a roughly linear way, and a significant reduction was already evident by age 40. Compared with the aged group, the long-lived group had more naive CD4+ T cells, fewer expanded clones and increased TCR diversity, a pattern suggesting age selection. Estimates of total diversity based on one million sequenced T cells were regarded as lower bounds and as underestimates. The CMV infection status of donors was not known, potentially confounding age-related changes in expanded clonotypes.

Libraries were built with 5' RACE. Sequenced using an Illumina HiSeq 2500. A second PCR of about 6 to 12 cycles was run with a J-beta primer mix and a sample-barcoded 5' primer. Each TCR beta cDNA molecule received a unique molecular identifier from a template-switch 5' adaptor carrying 12 random nucleotides. At least 2.5 million CDR3-containing paired-end reads were obtained from each sample. All of the RNA was converted into first-strand cDNA using the Mint cDNA synthesis kit, with a TRBC-specific oligonucleotide serving as the primer. All cDNA was treated with uracil-DNA glycosylase and then went through a first 18-cycle PCR with the universal primers M1SS and BC2_uni_R. The study's processing was this. Normalization of each sample was performed by random selection of 1 million high-quality reads, each carrying a distinct molecular identifier. Instead of being binned into consensus sequences, reads with shared molecular identifiers were discarded. CDR3 identification, clonotype clustering and error correction used MiTCR with a Q25 quality threshold and the strictest error-elimination algorithm. A nonparametric unseen species model with Euler transformation was used to estimate a lower bound on total TCR beta diversity. TCRdb cleaned the public reads at Q25 with fastp, built clones with MiXCR and kept in-frame beta chains. Identical CDR3 protein sequences are pooled into one entry, listed with their most common genes and DNA. TCRdb assigned the V and J calls; the authors' analysis was not used. Present in this sample are approximately 1.5 million distinct CDR3 sequences, 42% of which were seen just once. More than 4% of the sample rests with the top ten.

On this clonotype: Its antigen is currently not known. The junction departs from germline at one end; a sequencing error may be responsible.

Systemically healthy Caucasian individuals from Russia, around 38 in total and aged about 6 to 90 years, were included as donors. Each donor gave 9 to 10 milliliters of peripheral blood, collected into EDTA-treated Vacutainer tubes. Ficoll-Paque density-gradient centrifugation was used to isolate PBMCs, with at least 6.5 million obtained per sample. Total RNA was extracted from PBMCs with Trizol reagent, with at least 5 micrograms obtained per sample. For every donor, flow cytometry on a PBMC aliquot measured the percentage of naive CD45RAhigh/CD27high T cells. The germline V gene yields LGHNA for CDR1 and YNFKEQ for CDR2. The CDR3 runs 15 residues from the cysteine to the phenylalanine. Just the 45-base CDR3 DNA is kept, in frame starting at base 1.

The rearrangement combines TRBV4-2 with TRBJ1-2; the D gene lacks a confident call. This TCR derives from a woman aged 18-29 years in good health. The sequencing input was blood. CDR3 reads: CTSSQVGQTNYGYTF. The nucleotide sequence is TGTACCAGCAGCCAAGTAGGGCAGACTAACTATGGCTACACCTTC.